Shown below are 8 T cell receptor beta chains from a single sample sequenced in a study of cytomegalovirus exposure and HLA in healthy donors. 60 Vbeta and 13 Jbeta primers were used in PCR. TCRdb's copy holds only in-frame clones and misses some; the assay was immunoSEQ multiplex PCR. This repertoire shows about 170,000 clones, over 75% found once; its top ten account for about 2%. The material sequenced was PBMCs. These receptors all come from a male donor in good health and CMV-seronegative.

This sequence joins TRBV28 and TRBJ2-7; 10 bases match TRBD1. The CDR3 runs 14 residues. With 2 bases clipped from V and 3 bases from J, the junction kept 1 base outside the gene matches. CDR1 MDHEN and CDR2 SYDVKM come from the germline V gene. CDR3 bases: TGTGCCAGCAGTTTAGGGACAGGGGTCTACGAGCAGTACTTC. The encoded protein is CASSLGTGVYEQYF.

This clone appeared a few times. The chain carries TRBV6-5 and TRBJ2-7; possible D gene TRBD1, 6 bases. V was trimmed by 5 bases and J by 2 bases, leaving 10 bases between them. Germline CDR1 MNHEY, CDR2 SVGAGI. CDR3 size: 13 residues. CDR3 region: CASSTGTPYEQYF. CDR3 nucleotides: TGTGCCAGCAGTACCGGGACACCCTACGAGCAGTACTTC.

The count of this clone is one. This chain connects TRBV6-6 to TRBJ1-2; 9 bases fit TRBD1. J was trimmed by 8 bases and V by 7 bases; bases with no gene match: 11. The V gene's germline CDR1 is MNHNY and CDR2 SVGAGI (reference sequence). The CDR3 runs to 14 residues. The CDR3 nucleotides read TGTGCCAGCACCTCGGACAGGGGACTGTACGGCTACACCTTC. It translates to CASTSDRGLYGYTF.

This chain uses TRBV9 with TRBJ2-3; 7 bases fit TRBD1. The ends lost 3 bases at V and 0 bases at J; junction bases unmatched: 7. The CDR3 loop spans 16 amino acids. From germline, CDR1 is SGDLS and CDR2 YYNGEE. The DNA of the CDR3 is TGTGCCAGCAGCGCGCGCATGGGACAGAGCACAGATACGCAGTATTTT. Translation: CASSARMGQSTDTQYF. Full variable domain (outside the CDR3, taken from reference TRBV9 and TRBJ2-3): DSGVTQTPKHLITATGQRVTLRCSPRSGDLSVYWYQQSLDQGLQFLIQYYNGEERAKGNILERFSAQQFPDLHSELNLSSLELGDSALYFCASSARMGQSTDTQYFGPGTRLTVL.

V gene TRBV27 combines with J gene TRBJ1-2, with 10 nucleotides matching TRBD1. Germline V gives CDR1 MNHEY, CDR2 SMNVEV (reference sequence). The trim removed 7 bases at V and 8 bases at J, leaving 7 bases unmatched. This CDR3 has 13 residues. The CDR3 DNA reads as TGTGCCAGCAAAGCGGGACAGGGGCTGGGCTACACCTTC. Its translation: CASKAGQGLGYTF.

This sequence joins TRBV10-3 and TRBJ2-2; D is perhaps TRBD1 (5 bases). Trimming took 10 bases from V and 0 from J, leaving 12 bases between them. The V gene's germline CDR1 is ENHRY and CDR2 SYGVKD. CDR3 length: 14 amino acids. The CDR3 loop is CATLGAPNTGELFF. The DNA of the CDR3 is TGTGCCACCCTAGGGGCACCGAACACCGGGGAGCTGTTTTTT.

This chain links TRBV6-1 with TRBJ1-6, with D perhaps matching TRBD1 (5 bases). Germline V gene lookup returns CDR1 MNHNS and CDR2 SASEGT. The CDR3 spans 14 residues. Trimming pared 10 bases from V and 5 bases from J, leaving 15 bases between. CDR3 in DNA: TGTGCCACCTCCCCAGGGTCCCATAATTCACCCCTCCACTTT. Amino acids: CATSPGSHNSPLHF.

The chain recombines TRBV5-1 with TRBJ2-2; weak D call: TRBD1 (6 bases). The V and J ends lost 1 base and 1 base respectively, with 20 bases between them. Germline lookup yields CDR1 SGHRS and CDR2 YFSETQ. The CDR3 covers 19 residues. CDR3 protein: CASSLQGPISRRNTGELFF. The CDR3 region has the DNA TGCGCCAGCAGCTTGCAGGGGCCTATTTCTCGTAGGAACACCGGGGAGCTGTTTTTT.